Below, 27 T cell receptor beta chains from the same sample are listed, as sequenced in a study of T cells in localized non-small cell lung cancer. The assay was immunoSEQ multiplex PCR, and TCRdb's table has in-frame clones only and misses some. This sample carries 45,000 to 60,000 clones, about nine tenths of them seen once, and the ten largest clones take less than 6%. Sequences were derived from peripheral blood, sampled before any cancer treatment. These receptor sequences come from a woman aged 35 to 75 with stage I lung adenocarcinoma.

The rearrangement links TRBV6-6 to TRBJ1-2; a possible D gene is TRBD1 (5 bases). V was pared by 6 bases and J by 7 bases, with 21 bases between. Germline CDR1 reads MNHNY; CDR2 reads SVGAGI (reference sequence). The CDR3 is 15 amino acids. CDR3 sequence (DNA): TGTGCCAGCAGAATCTTACAGGAGGTAAGGGTTGGCTACACCTTC. Translation: CASRILQEVRVGYTF.

The chain employs TRBV7-1 and TRBJ2-1; D is unresolved. TRBV7-1 is an ORF, with its function uncertain. The V gene lost 5 bases and the J gene lost 9 bases, with 11 bases spanning the gap. CDR3 length: 12 amino acids. The CDR3 spells CASSRDVLEQFF. The CDR3, as DNA: TGTGCCAGCAGCCGAGACGTTCTTGAGCAGTTCTTC.

The V gene is TRBV19, the J gene TRBJ1-5, with 7 bases fitting TRBD1. V lost 4 bases to trimming and J lost 4 bases; unmatched junction nucleotides: 7. CDR3 size: 15 residues. The germline CDR1 and CDR2 sequences are LNHDA and SQIVND (reference sequence). The CDR3 loop reads CASSTETGRNQPQHF. Written as DNA, the CDR3 is TGTGCCAGTAGTACTGAGACAGGGCGGAATCAGCCCCAGCATTTT.

The rearrangement links TRBV29-1 to TRBJ1-1; TRBD1 matches at 8 bases. V lost 7 bases to trimming and J lost 5 bases; unmatched junction nucleotides: 9. Germline CDR1 reads SQVTM; CDR2 reads ANQGSEA. This CDR3 has 13 amino acids. DNA of the CDR3: TGCAGCGGAGTAACAGGGGGAGGGACTGAAGCTTTCTTT. Residues: CSGVTGGGTEAFF.

This chain links TRBV19 with TRBJ1-2; a possible D gene is TRBD1 (5 bases). This CDR3 comprises 17 residues. The germline V gene encodes CDR1 LNHDA and CDR2 SQIVND (reference sequence). The V gene lost 0 bases and the J gene lost 8 bases, with 22 bases spanning the gap. DNA for the CDR3: TGTGCCAGTAGTATAGAATCCGGGACCTCCCACACCGGGGGCTACACCTTC. It translates to CASSIESGTSHTGGYTF.

The V and J genes are TRBV6-5 and TRBJ1-1; D is unresolved. This CDR3 has 13 residues. Germline values: CDR1 MNHEY, CDR2 SVGAGI. Trimming removed 7 bases from V and 4 bases from J, with 13 bases in between. Written as DNA, the CDR3 is TGTGCCAGCACCCCTGAACTGGGCACTGAAGCTTTCTTT. Its translation is CASTPELGTEAFF.

The chain uses TRBV7-2 and TRBJ1-2; D unclear. This CDR3 is 14 amino acids long. The germline V and J ends were trimmed by 2 bases and 2 bases, with 9 bases remaining between them. In germline, CDR1 is SGHTA, CDR2 FQGNSA. The CDR3 nucleotides are TGTGCCAGCAGCTTACAAGGGAGGAACTATGGCTACACCTTC. Translating gives CASSLQGRNYGYTF.

This sequence joins TRBV4-3 and TRBJ1-6, with a tentative D call TRBD1 (6 bases). Trimming shortened V by 1 base and J by 8 bases, and 9 bases separated the two germline ends. The CDR3 has 14 amino acids. Germline CDR1 reads LGHNA; CDR2 reads YSLEER. DNA for the CDR3: TGCGCCAGCAGCCAAGCGGGGGGCGATTCACCCCTCCACTTT. It yields the protein CASSQAGGDSPLHF.

This clone was seen more than once but under ten times. The genes are TRBV6-5 and TRBJ1-6, with a tentative D call TRBD1 (5 bases). The CDR3 runs to 13 residues. Germline V gene sequence: CDR1 MNHEY, CDR2 SVGAGI. Trimming removed 8 bases at V and 10 bases at J, with 15 bases between. The CDR3 here is CASRGRDASPLHF. The CDR3 nucleotides read TGTGCCAGCCGGGGGAGGGACGCATCACCCCTCCACTTT.

V and J are TRBV4-1 and TRBJ1-1; D gene ambiguous. Deletions cut 5 bases from V and 3 bases from J, with 10 bases between. There are 13 residues in the CDR3. Germline V gene data show CDR1 as MGHRA and CDR2 as YSYEKL. The CDR3 bases are TGCGCCAGCAGCGAGGATCGGCACACTGAAGCTTTCTTT. Translation gives CASSEDRHTEAFF.

This clone came up a few times. The rearrangement uses TRBV20-1 and TRBJ1-1, with D unresolved. The V gene's germline CDR1 is DFQATT and CDR2 SNEGSKA (reference sequence). V lost 4 bases and J lost 8, with 2 bases in between. This CDR3 contains 8 residues. CDR3 in DNA: TGCAGTGCTACGGAAGCTTTCTTT. Its translation is CSATEAFF.

This clone was counted only a few times. The chain employs TRBV2 and TRBJ2-5; 13 nucleotides align to TRBD2. This CDR3 contains 15 residues. Unmatched junction bases numbered 5, after V lost 5 bases and J lost 5 bases. CDR1 and CDR2 from the germline V gene are SNHLY and FYNNEI. The CDR3 region has the DNA TGTGCCAGCAGTCCGGGACTAGCGGGAATGGAGACCCAGTACTTC. As protein: CASSPGLAGMETQYF.

The chain links TRBV4-3 to TRBJ2-7; no clear D gene. Germline V lookup: CDR1 LGHNA, CDR2 YSLEER. V shed 4 bases and J shed 2 bases, with 24 bases lying between them. The CDR3 has 18 amino acids. The DNA of the CDR3 is TGCGCCAGCAGCCGGGCTCTGGACGGGCCCAGCGTTACCTACGAGCAGTACTTC. This sequence encodes CASSRALDGPSVTYEQYF.

By proportion, this clone is medium-sized. The chain joins TRBV29-1 to TRBJ2-7, with D possibly called TRBD1 or TRBD2 (5 bases each). CDR3 length: 15 amino acids. V shed 5 bases and J shed 0 bases, with 17 bases lying between them. Germline V gives CDR1 SQVTM, CDR2 ANQGSEA. CDR3 in amino acids: CSVPRGDGSSYEQYF. The CDR3 coding sequence is TGCAGCGTTCCCCGAGGGGACGGTAGCTCCTACGAGCAGTACTTC.

This chain joins TRBV6-5 and TRBJ1-4, with D hard to call. V lost 4 bases to trimming and J lost 0 bases, with 6 bases between them. Germline values: CDR1 MNHEY, CDR2 SVGAGI. This CDR3 region has 14 residues. The CDR3 coding sequence is TGTGCCAGCAGTTTGACACCAACTAATGAAAAACTGTTTTTT. Protein product: CASSLTPTNEKLFF.

This chain uses TRBV7-2 with TRBJ1-1; TRBD1 agrees at 7 bases. V shed 5 bases, J shed 11 bases, and the junction held 8 bases outside the gene matches. Germline assignment: CDR1 SGHTA and CDR2 FQGNSA. The length of the CDR3 is 12 residues. DNA of the CDR3: TGTGCCAGCAGCACCGGGACAGCGTCTGCTTTCTTT. This translates into CASSTGTASAFF.

This clone was seen more than once but under ten times. This sequence joins TRBV7-9 and TRBJ1-1; D is undetermined. CDR3 length equals 15 residues. Germline V gene sequence: CDR1 SEHNR, CDR2 FQNEAQ (reference sequence). Trimming pared 2 bases from V and 0 bases from J, leaving 10 bases between. The chain's CDR3 is CASSLYARLNTEAFF. The CDR3 DNA reads as TGTGCCAGCAGCTTATACGCCAGGTTGAACACTGAAGCTTTCTTT. Variable domain in full (rest from reference TRBV7-9 and TRBJ1-1): DTGVSQNPRHKITKRGQNVTFRCDPISEHNRLYWYRQTLGQGPEFLTYFQNEAQLEKSRLLSDRFSAERPKGSFSTLEIQRTEQGDSAMYLCASSLYARLNTEAFFGQGTRLTVV.

The rearrangement links TRBV9 to TRBJ2-7; 8 nucleotides line up with TRBD2. V was pared by 1 base and J by 7 bases, with 4 bases of the junction left unmatched. The CDR3 has 13 residues. Germline V gene data show CDR1 as SGDLS and CDR2 as YYNGEE. The DNA for the CDR3 is TGTGCCAGCAGCGTAAGCCCGGGAGGGGAGCAGTACTTC. It codes for CASSVSPGGEQYF.

The chain joins TRBV19 to TRBJ2-2, with a weak D call TRBD1 (6 bases). Trimming removed 8 bases at V and 4 bases at J, with 14 bases between. CDR1 is LNHDA, CDR2 SQIVND, per germline (reference sequence). This CDR3 is built from 14 residues. CDR3 protein: CASSWDTITGELFF. The CDR3, as DNA: TGTGCCAGTTCTTGGGACACCATCACCGGGGAGCTGTTTTTT.

This sequence joins TRBV5-6 and TRBJ1-5; D gene unclear. V was shortened by 0 bases and J by 11 bases, with 15 bases between the two germline ends. The CDR3 is 14 residues long. CDR1 and CDR2 (germline): SGHDT, YYEEEE. In DNA, the CDR3 is TGTGCCAGCAGCTTGGGGACCTCCCTAAAATCCCAGCATTTT. It codes for CASSLGTSLKSQHF.

This clone appeared once. The rearrangement uses TRBV6-5 and TRBJ2-7; tentatively, D is TRBD2 (6 bases). V was shortened by 5 bases and J by 1 base, with 9 bases between the two germline ends. CDR3 length: 13 residues. Germline CDR1 is MNHEY and CDR2 is SVGAGI. In DNA form, the CDR3 reads TGTGCCAGCAGTGCTAGCGCTTCCTACGAGCAGTACTTC. As protein: CASSASASYEQYF.

This sequence joins TRBV5-1 and TRBJ2-7, with D possibly called TRBD1 or TRBD2 (7 bases each). Per germline, CDR1 SGHRS and CDR2 YFSETQ. This CDR3 is 13 amino acids long. V was clipped by 3 bases and J by 9 bases, with 16 bases between them. The CDR3 loop reads CASSSQGGLRQYF. CDR3 sequence (DNA): TGCGCCAGCAGCTCCCAGGGGGGGCTAAGGCAGTACTTC.

This chain joins TRBV7-2 and TRBJ1-1; D unresolved. This CDR3 is 14 amino acids long. The germline V gene encodes CDR1 SGHTA and CDR2 FQGNSA. Trimming removed 1 base from V and 1 base from J, with 7 bases in between. The CDR3, as DNA: TGTGCCAGCAGCTTAGGTCGGCAGAACACTGAAGCTTTCTTT. Its protein product is CASSLGRQNTEAFF.

V usage is TRBV30 and J usage is TRBJ2-2, with D possibly being TRBD2 (5 bases). The CDR3 spans 12 residues. The V end was cut by 7 bases, the J end by 1 base, with 7 bases between. CDR1 is GTSNPN, CDR2 SVGIG, per germline (reference sequence). The CDR3 region has the DNA TGTGCCTCGAGGGAGAACACCGGGGAGCTGTTTTTT. Protein sequence: CASRENTGELFF.

In the case of this clone: In the same sample, other DNA sequences code for this CDR3. Here the CDR3 reads CASSLSASTDTQYF. CDR3 bases: TGTGCCAGCAGCTTATCCGCTAGCACAGATACGCAGTATTTT. J is TRBJ2-3 and V is TRBV7-3; D gene unclear. The CDR3 length is 14 residues. With 2 bases removed from V and 0 bases from J, the gap between germline ends came to 6 bases. Germline V gene data show CDR1 as SGHTA and CDR2 as FQGTGA.

Here the CDR3 DNA reads TGTGCCATCAGGACCCTCGTGGAGGAGAGGTATGGCTACACCTTC. Its translation is CAIRTLVEERYGYTF. This sequence joins TRBV10-3 and TRBJ1-2, with no clear D. This CDR3 region has 15 residues. Germline V gene data show CDR1 as ENHRY and CDR2 as SYGVKD. V gave up 6 bases and J gave up 5 bases, with 19 bases separating them.

V gene TRBV6-6 combines with J gene TRBJ2-1; TRBD2 matches at 7 bases. V dropped 2 bases and J dropped 8; count of bases not matched to a gene: 6. Germline CDR1 reads MNHNY; CDR2 reads SVGAGI (reference sequence). This CDR3 region has 14 residues. The CDR3 is CASSYSGVNDEQFF. Here the CDR3 DNA reads TGTGCCAGCAGTTACAGCGGGGTGAACGATGAGCAGTTCTTC.